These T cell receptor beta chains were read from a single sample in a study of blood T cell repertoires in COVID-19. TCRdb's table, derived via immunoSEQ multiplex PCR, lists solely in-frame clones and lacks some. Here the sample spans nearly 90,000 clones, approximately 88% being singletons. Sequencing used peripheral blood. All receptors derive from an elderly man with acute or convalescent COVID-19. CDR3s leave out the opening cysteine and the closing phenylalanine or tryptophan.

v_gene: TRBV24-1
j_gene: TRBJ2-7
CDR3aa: ATSDPTTDEQY

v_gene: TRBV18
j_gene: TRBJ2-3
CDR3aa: ASSQDTSLPTDTQY

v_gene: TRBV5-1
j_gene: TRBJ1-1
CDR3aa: ASSSQGGSGTEAF

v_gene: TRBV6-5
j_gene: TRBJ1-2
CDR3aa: ASSYSRGPYGYT

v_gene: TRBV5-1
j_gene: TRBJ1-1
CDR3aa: ASRRDRGPSTEAF

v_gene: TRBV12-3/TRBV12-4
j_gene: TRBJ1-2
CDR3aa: ASTLGHLGGYT

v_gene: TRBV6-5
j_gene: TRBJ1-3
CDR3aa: ASGPGGLSGNTIY

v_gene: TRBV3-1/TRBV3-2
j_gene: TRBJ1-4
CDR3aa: ASSQVAGGKEKLF

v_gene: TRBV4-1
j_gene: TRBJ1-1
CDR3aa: ASSQGTDRTEAF

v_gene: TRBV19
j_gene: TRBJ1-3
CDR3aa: ASSMRTGIVGISGNTIY

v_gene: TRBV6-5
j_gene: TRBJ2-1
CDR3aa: ASSRRDRGNNEQF

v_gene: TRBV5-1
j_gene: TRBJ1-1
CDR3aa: ASSRSTELNTEAF

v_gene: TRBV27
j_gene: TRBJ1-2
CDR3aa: ASRGGVGYT

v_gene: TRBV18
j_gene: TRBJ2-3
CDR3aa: ASSPLAGGPEVTDTQY

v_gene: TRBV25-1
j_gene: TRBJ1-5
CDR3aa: ASSDGQGASQPQH

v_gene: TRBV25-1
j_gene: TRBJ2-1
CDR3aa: ASSEFAAYNEQF

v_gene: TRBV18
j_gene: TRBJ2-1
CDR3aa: ASSPERGAYNEQF

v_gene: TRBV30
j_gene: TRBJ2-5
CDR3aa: AWTGGAAETQY

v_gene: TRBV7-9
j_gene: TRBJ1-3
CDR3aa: ASSLTGGRSGNTIY

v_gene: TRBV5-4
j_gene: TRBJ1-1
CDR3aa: ASSLGQGIEAF

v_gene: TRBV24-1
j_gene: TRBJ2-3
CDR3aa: ATSSRISTDTQY

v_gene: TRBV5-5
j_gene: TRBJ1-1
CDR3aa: ASSLAGTANTEAF

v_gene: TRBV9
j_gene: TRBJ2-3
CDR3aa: ASSATSGARTDTQY

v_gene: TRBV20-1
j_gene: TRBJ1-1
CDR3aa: SGQGDTEAF

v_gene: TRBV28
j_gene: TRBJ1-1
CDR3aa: ASSLTRTEAF